This T cell receptor (beta chain) comes out of a study of Graves' ophthalmopathy and Graves' hyperthyroidism. Study-level results: It was with roughly 71% sensitivity and 72% to 75% specificity that the model predicted ophthalmopathy progression. Blood also held most thyroid clonotypes expanded above 0.001 frequency.

This clonotype was counted ten times or more. Its target is unknown. RNA transcripts served as template for amplifying TCR beta CDR3 sequences. HTBI primers were employed in first-round RT-PCR, then a second-round multiplex PCR followed. TCRdb re-derived calls from the multiplex PCR reads in MiXCR, one entry per CDR3 protein. The sample yields about 1.1 million distinct CDR3 sequences, about 35% seen once. V was pared by 5 bases and J by 2 bases, with 12 bases between. The germline gives CDR1 MNHEY, CDR2 SVGAGI. The CDR3 is made up of 14 amino acids. Enrollment excluded any patients with other autoimmune diseases, uncontrolled infections, pregnancy or lactation. The diagnosis combined clinical symptoms, thyroxine, TRAb, thyroid ultrasound and orbital computed tomography scans.

V and J are TRBV6-5 and TRBJ2-5; perhaps TRBD2 as D (6 bases). This TCR was sampled from an adult man with Graves' hyperthyroidism. Source material: peripheral blood or thyroid tissue (not recorded which). The CDR3 protein is CASSQPGLQETQYF. In DNA form, the CDR3 reads TGTGCCAGCAGTCAGCCGGGACTTCAAGAGACCCAGTACTTC.